The 9 T cell receptor beta chains given below trace back to one sample, sequenced in a study of T cell changes during pregnancy in multiple sclerosis. Measured with immunoSEQ multiplex PCR; TCRdb has only the in-frame clones, and not every one. The sample lists approximately 60,000 clones; approximately 90% were seen once. Sequenced material: peripheral blood, taken in the second trimester of pregnancy. The origin of the receptors is a female donor with multiple sclerosis, enrolled in a pregnancy study.

J is TRBJ2-5 and V is TRBV6-5, with 9 bases fitting TRBD2. CDR3 length: 16 amino acids. V trimming: 1 base; J trimming: 0 bases; junction bases outside the gene matches: 3. Germline-derived CDR1 and CDR2 are MNHEY and SVGAGI. The CDR3 spells CASSYWASGDQETQYF. CDR3 sequence (DNA): TGTGCCAGCAGTTACTGGGCTAGCGGGGACCAAGAGACCCAGTACTTC.

The chain carries TRBV18 and TRBJ2-3; D unresolved. V dropped 3 bases and J dropped 5 bases, with 9 bases sitting between them. CDR3 size: 13 residues. Germline CDR1 is KGHSH and CDR2 is LQKENI. The CDR3 protein is CASSPPARDTQYF. The DNA for the CDR3 is TGTGCCAGCTCACCGCCTGCTAGAGATACGCAGTATTTT.

The V and J genes are TRBV30 and TRBJ1-1; no firm D call. Between the trimmed V and J ends, which lost 5 bases and 9 bases, there was a span of 16 bases. Germline V CDR1 and CDR2: GTSNPN, SVGIG (reference sequence). This CDR3 is 12 amino acids long. The DNA for the CDR3 is TGTGCCTGGGGGAGGGTCGAGACACAAGCTTTCTTT. Encoded protein: CAWGRVETQAFF.

This clone was counted a single time. J is TRBJ1-2 and V is TRBV30; D may be TRBD1 (6 bases). The CDR3 totals 15 residues. The ends were cut back, 4 bases at V and 0 bases at J, with 15 bases in the middle. Germline loops: CDR1 GTSNPN, CDR2 SVGIG (reference sequence). The CDR3 DNA reads as TGTGCCTGGACTCGTTCGCCAGGGGCTAACTATGGCTACACCTTC. It specifies CAWTRSPGANYGYTF.

The chain couples TRBV7-2 to TRBJ1-2; TRBD1 aligns across 8 bases. Germline V gene data show CDR1 as SGHTA and CDR2 as FQGNSA. The CDR3 runs 16 residues. J gave up 2 bases and V 0 bases, and 5 bases lay outside the gene matches. CDR3 residues: CASSLARGQGNYGYTF. CDR3 sequence (DNA): TGTGCCAGCAGCTTAGCGAGAGGACAGGGAAACTATGGCTACACCTTC.

The chain couples TRBV27 to TRBJ2-7; possible D gene TRBD1, 5 bases. Trimming cost V 4 bases and J 0 bases, with 16 bases left between them. This CDR3 comprises 16 residues. CDR1 and CDR2 (germline): MNHEY, SMNVEV (reference sequence). CDR3 protein: CASSSRGHYSSYEQYF. In DNA, the CDR3 is TGTGCCAGCAGTTCGAGAGGACACTACAGCTCCTACGAGCAGTACTTC.

The chain recombines TRBV28 with TRBJ2-7; TRBD1 matches at 7 bases. From germline, CDR1 is MDHEN and CDR2 SYDVKM. V lost 5 bases to trimming and J lost 3 bases; unmatched junction nucleotides: 13. The CDR3 is 16 amino acids. The CDR3 coding sequence is TGTGCCAGCAGTCCCAGAGCTCGAGGGGGCTACTACGAGCAGTACTTC. This translates into CASSPRARGGYYEQYF.

The genes are TRBV5-5 and TRBJ2-1; TRBD2 agrees at 9 bases. The CDR3 sequence is 16 residues long. Germline CDR1 reads SGHKS; CDR2 reads YYEKEE (reference sequence). V lost 1 base and J lost 2; bases outside the gene matches: 4. As DNA, the CDR3 is TGTGCCAGCAGCTTGTTGGCTAGCGGGGCCTACAATGAGCAGTTCTTC. Its translation is CASSLLASGAYNEQFF.

The rearrangement joins TRBV28 to TRBJ1-6, with TRBD1 matching over 7 bases. V lost 1 base, J lost 8 bases, and 2 bases stayed unmatched. CDR1 MDHEN and CDR2 SYDVKM come from the germline V gene. The CDR3 totals 14 residues. CDR3 sequence reads: CASSLSGGHSPLHF. Written as DNA, the CDR3 is TGTGCCAGCAGTTTATCAGGGGGACATTCACCCCTCCACTTT. Full variable domain (rest looked up from reference TRBV28 and TRBJ1-6): DVKVTQSSRYLVKRTGEKVFLECVQDMDHENMFWYRQDPGLGLRLIYFSYDVKMKEKGDIPEGYSVSREKKERFSLILESASTNQTSMYLCASSLSGGHSPLHFGNGTRLTVT.